The present T cell receptor beta chain was sequenced within a study of vaccination and CD4 T cells after COVID-19. The wider study: Median draw time for post-COVID samples was 101 days post-diagnosis (range 35 to 161).

The table lists this clonotype with a count of one. Its antigen remains unidentified. The treatment denotes: approximately 9-day PBMC culture with coronavirus spike peptide pools or control peptides (ViraFEST assay). IL-2 at about 11 IU/ml and peptide pools at approximately 10 ug/ml were added to PBMCs cultured at a few million per well. V lost 3 bases and J lost 0, with 9 bases in between. The CDR3 has 15 amino acids. Germline CDR1 MNHEY, CDR2 SMNVEV (reference sequence). Regarding the study as a whole: Spike mono-reactivity applied to 304 of 307 vaccine-specific clones detected in convalescent patients.

Cultured CD4+ T cells had their DNA profiled by the Oncomine TCR Beta short-read assay. TCRdb itself ran the PCR reads through MiXCR, one entry per CDR3 protein. The sample consists of about 6,300 distinct CDR3 sequences, approximately 73% of them appearing once. The rearrangement joins TRBV27 to TRBJ2-1; D uncertain. The clonotype originates from a human donor who had recovered from COVID-19. Sequencing was done on a sample of CD4+ T cells from blood, cultured in vitro. In DNA, the CDR3 is TGTGCCAGCAGTTTGGCGGCCAGCTCCTACAATGAGCAGTTCTTC. As protein: CASSLAASSYNEQFF.